This T cell receptor (beta chain) was documented in a study of blood T cell repertoires in COVID-19. The CDR3 spans 13 residues. Measured with immunoSEQ multiplex PCR; TCRdb has only the in-frame clones, and not every one. Seen here are roughly 500,000 clones, roughly nine tenths observed once, and the top ten hold approximately 8.3%. The sample was PBMCs or T cells enriched from blood (not recorded which). The receptor's source is a woman aged 60-70 years who had recovered from COVID-19. The chain couples TRBV21-1 to TRBJ1-3; TRBD1 was called by the table and not checked on the DNA. TRBV21-1 is an annotated pseudogene. CDR3 sequence reads: CASSQGSGNTIYF. The CDR3 region has the DNA TGTGCCAGCTCACAGGGCTCTGGAAACACCATATATTTT.